This T cell receptor (beta chain) was recorded in a study of molecular identifiers for immune sequencing clone quantification. This clonotype turned up a few times. TCRdb re-derived calls from the PCR reads in MiXCR, one entry per CDR3 protein. In the table there are under 650,000 distinct CDR3 sequences, just under 20% of which are singletons. CDR1 KGHSH and CDR2 LQKENI come from the germline V gene. The CDR3 spans 14 residues. Trimming pared 3 bases from V and 2 bases from J, leaving 11 bases between. The sequenced sample consisted of naive CD8+ T cells from blood, with Jurkat cell RNA spiked in. The sample's subset: FACS-sorted CD8+CD4-CCR7+CD45RA+ naive T cells. The receptor was isolated from a human donor in good health. Some libraries in this study had Jurkat cell RNA spiked in. J is TRBJ2-7 and V is TRBV18; either TRBD1 or TRBD2 may supply D (5 bases each). The CDR3 DNA follows: TGTGCCAGCTCACCGTGGGACCTTACCTACGAGCAGTACTTC. Amino acid sequence: CASSPWDLTYEQYF.